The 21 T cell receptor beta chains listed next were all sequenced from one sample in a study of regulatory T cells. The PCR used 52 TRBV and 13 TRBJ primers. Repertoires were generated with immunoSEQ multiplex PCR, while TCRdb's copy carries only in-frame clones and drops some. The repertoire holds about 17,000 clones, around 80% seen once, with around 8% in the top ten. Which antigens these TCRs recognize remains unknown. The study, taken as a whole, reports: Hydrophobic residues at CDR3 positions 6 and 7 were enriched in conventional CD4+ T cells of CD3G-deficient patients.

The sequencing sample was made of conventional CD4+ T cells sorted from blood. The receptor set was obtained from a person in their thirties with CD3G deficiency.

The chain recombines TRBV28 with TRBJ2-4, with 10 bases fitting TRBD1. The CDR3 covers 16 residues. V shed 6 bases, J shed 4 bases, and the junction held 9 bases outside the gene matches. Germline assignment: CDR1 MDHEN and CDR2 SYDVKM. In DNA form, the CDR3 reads TGTGCCAGCAGCTCACCGGGACAGGGGACAAAAAACATTCAGTACTTC. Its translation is CASSSPGQGTKNIQYF. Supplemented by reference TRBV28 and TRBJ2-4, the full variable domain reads DVKVTQSSRYLVKRTGEKVFLECVQDMDHENMFWYRQDPGLGLRLIYFSYDVKMKEKGDIPEGYSVSREKKERFSLILESASTNQTSMYLCASSSPGQGTKNIQYFGAGTRLSVL.

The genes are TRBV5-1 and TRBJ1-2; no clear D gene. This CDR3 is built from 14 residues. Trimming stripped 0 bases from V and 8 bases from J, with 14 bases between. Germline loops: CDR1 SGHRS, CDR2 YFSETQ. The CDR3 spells CASSLERPSGGYTF. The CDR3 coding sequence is TGCGCCAGCAGCTTGGAGAGACCGTCGGGGGGCTACACCTTC.

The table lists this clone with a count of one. CDR3 amino acids: CASSLAGRKDEKLFF. The CDR3 bases are TGCGCCAGCAGCTTGGCCGGTAGGAAGGATGAAAAACTGTTTTTT. The chain couples TRBV5-1 to TRBJ1-4; D is undetermined. V lost 0 bases and J lost 6, with 12 bases in between. CDR1 SGHRS and CDR2 YFSETQ come from the germline V gene. The CDR3 is 15 residues long.

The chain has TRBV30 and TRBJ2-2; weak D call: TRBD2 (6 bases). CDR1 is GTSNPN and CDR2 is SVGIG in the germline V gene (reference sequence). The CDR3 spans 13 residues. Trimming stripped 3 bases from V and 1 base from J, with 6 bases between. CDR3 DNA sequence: TGTGCCTGGAGGGGACTGAACACCGGGGAGCTGTTTTTT. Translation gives CAWRGLNTGELFF.

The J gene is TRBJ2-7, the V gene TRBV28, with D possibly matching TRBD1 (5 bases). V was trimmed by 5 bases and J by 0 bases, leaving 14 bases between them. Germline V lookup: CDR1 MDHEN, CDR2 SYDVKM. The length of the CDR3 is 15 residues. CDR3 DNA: TGTGCCAGCAGTCCCCTGGGGCCTAGCTCCTACGAGCAGTACTTC. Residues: CASSPLGPSSYEQYF.

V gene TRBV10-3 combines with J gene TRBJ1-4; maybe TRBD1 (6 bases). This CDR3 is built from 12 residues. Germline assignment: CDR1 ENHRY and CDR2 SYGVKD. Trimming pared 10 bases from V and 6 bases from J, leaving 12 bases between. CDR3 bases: TGTGCCACAAGGGGGGTCGATGAAAAACTGTTTTTT. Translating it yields CATRGVDEKLFF.

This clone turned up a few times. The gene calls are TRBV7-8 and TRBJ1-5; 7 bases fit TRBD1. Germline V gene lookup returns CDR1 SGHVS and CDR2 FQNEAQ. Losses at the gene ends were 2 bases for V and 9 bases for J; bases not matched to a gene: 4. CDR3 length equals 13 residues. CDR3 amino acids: CASSLTGDLPQHF. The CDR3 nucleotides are TGTGCCAGCAGCTTAACAGGGGACTTGCCCCAGCATTTT.

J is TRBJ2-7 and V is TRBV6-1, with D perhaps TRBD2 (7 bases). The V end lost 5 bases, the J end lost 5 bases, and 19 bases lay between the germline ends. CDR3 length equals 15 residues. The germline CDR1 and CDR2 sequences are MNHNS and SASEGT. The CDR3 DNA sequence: TGTGCCAGCAGTCTGGGGGGGCAGGGTGGCAACGAGCAGTACTTC. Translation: CASSLGGQGGNEQYF.

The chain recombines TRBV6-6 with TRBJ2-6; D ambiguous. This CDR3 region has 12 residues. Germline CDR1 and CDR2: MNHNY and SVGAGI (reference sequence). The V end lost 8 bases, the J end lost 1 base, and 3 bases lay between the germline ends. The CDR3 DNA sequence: TGTGCCAGCGGTTCTGGGGCCAACGTCCTGACTTTC. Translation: CASGSGANVLTF.

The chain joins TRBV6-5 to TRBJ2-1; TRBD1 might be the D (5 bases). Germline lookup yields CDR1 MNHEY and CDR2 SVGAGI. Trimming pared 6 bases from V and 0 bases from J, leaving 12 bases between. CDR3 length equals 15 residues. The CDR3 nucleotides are TGTGCCAGCAGCACCGACAGCCGCTCCTACAATGAGCAGTTCTTC. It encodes CASSTDSRSYNEQFF.

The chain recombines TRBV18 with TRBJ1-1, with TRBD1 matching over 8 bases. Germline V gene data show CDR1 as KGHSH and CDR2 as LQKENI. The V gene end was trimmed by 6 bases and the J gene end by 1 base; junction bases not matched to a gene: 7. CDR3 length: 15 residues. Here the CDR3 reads CASSLTGEGNTEAFF. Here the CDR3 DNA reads TGTGCCAGCTCGCTGACAGGGGAGGGGAACACTGAAGCTTTCTTT.

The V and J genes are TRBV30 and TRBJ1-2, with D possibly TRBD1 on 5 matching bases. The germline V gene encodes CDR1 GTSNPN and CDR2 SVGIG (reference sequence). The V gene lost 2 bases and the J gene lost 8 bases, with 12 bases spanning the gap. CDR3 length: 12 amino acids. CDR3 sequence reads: CAWSIGGLGYTF. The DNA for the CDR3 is TGTGCCTGGAGTATTGGGGGTTTAGGCTACACCTTC.

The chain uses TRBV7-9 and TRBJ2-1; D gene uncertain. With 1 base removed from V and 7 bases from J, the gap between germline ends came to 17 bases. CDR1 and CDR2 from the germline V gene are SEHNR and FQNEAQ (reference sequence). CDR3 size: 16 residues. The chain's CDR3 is CASSLVRPPRKNEQFF. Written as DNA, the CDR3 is TGTGCCAGCAGCTTAGTAAGGCCCCCCAGGAAGAATGAGCAGTTCTTC.

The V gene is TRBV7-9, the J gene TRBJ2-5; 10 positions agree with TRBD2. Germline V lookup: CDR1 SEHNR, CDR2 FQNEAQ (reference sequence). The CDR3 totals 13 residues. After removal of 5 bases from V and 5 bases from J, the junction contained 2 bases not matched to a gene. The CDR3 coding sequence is TGTGCCAGCAGCGTGGGACTAGCGGAGACCCAGTACTTC. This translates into CASSVGLAETQYF.

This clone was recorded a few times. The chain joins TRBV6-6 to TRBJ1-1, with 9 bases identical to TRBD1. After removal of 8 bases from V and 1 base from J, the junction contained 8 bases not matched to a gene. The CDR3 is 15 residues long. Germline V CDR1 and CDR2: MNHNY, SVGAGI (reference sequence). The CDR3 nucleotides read TGTGCCAGCCGCGGCGGGGGACAGGGGAACACTGAAGCTTTCTTT. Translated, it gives CASRGGGQGNTEAFF.

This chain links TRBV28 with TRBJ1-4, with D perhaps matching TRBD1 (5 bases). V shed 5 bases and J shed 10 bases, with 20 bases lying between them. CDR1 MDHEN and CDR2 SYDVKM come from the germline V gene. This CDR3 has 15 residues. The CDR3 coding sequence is TGTGCCAGCAGTCGACAGAAGATTTCTCGGGGAAAACTGTTTTTT. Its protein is CASSRQKISRGKLFF.

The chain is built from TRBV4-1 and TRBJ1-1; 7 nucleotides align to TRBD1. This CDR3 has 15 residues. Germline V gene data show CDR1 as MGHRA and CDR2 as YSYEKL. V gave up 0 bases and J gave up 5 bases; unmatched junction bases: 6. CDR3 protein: CASSQDGRGPTEAFF. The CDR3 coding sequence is TGCGCCAGCAGCCAAGATGGAAGGGGGCCAACTGAAGCTTTCTTT.

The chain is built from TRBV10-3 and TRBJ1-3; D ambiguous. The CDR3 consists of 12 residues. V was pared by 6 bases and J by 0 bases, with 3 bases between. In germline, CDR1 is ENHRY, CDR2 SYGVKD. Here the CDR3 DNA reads TGTGCCATCAGCACCTCTGGAAACACCATATATTTT. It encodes CAISTSGNTIYF.

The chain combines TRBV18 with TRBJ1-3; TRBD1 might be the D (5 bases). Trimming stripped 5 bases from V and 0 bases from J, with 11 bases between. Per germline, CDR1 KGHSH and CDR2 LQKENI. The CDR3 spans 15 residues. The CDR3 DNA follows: TGTGCCAGCTCAAACCAGGGCCGCTCTGGAAACACCATATATTTT. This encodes CASSNQGRSGNTIYF.

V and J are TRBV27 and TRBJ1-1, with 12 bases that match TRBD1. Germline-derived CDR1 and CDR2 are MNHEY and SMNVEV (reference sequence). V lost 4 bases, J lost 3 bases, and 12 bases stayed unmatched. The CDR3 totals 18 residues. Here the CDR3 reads CASSSGQGAHWGHTEAFF. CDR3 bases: TGTGCCAGCAGTTCGGGACAGGGGGCCCACTGGGGGCACACTGAAGCTTTCTTT.

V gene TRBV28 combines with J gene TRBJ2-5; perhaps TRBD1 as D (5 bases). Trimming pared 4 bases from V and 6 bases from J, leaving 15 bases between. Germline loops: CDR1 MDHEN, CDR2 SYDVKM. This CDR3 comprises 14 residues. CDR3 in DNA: TGTGCCAGCAGTTCCCAAAGGGGCGGAAAGACCCAGTACTTC. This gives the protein CASSSQRGGKTQYF.